The 20 T cell receptor beta chains listed next were all sequenced from one sample in a study of shared clonotypes between healthy human individuals. Data came from immunoSEQ multiplex PCR; TCRdb stores just in-frame clones and leaves some out. The table has nearly 600,000 clones, around 95% seen once; the top ten hold roughly 0.1%. Positive CCR7 selection of CD45RO-negative cells yielded the naive CD8 cells, and terminally differentiated effector memory CD45RA+ cells were excluded. Specimen: naive CD8+ T cells sorted from blood. The receptors were gathered from a woman aged 25-40 years in good health.

The count of this clone is one. This sequence joins TRBV7-6 and TRBJ2-5; D ambiguous. The length of the CDR3 is 15 residues. V lost 5 bases and J 1 base, leaving 14 bases between the germline ends. CDR1 is SGHVS, CDR2 FNYEAQ, per germline. The CDR3 spells CASSPTPRTQETQYF. Written as DNA, the CDR3 is TGTGCCAGCAGCCCCACTCCCCGAACCCAAGAGACCCAGTACTTC. The full variable domain, with the rest looked up from reference TRBV7-6 and TRBJ2-5, is GAGVSQSPRYKVTKRGQDVALRCDPISGHVSLYWYRQALGQGPEFLTYFNYEAQQDKSGLPNDRFSAERPEGSISTLTIQRTEQRDSAMYRCASSPTPRTQETQYFGPGTRLLVL.

The chain recombines TRBV4-1 with TRBJ2-1; 8 nucleotides line up with TRBD1. Germline V gene lookup returns CDR1 MGHRA and CDR2 YSYEKL. The CDR3 is 15 amino acids. V dropped 4 bases and J dropped 7; count of bases not matched to a gene: 9. The DNA for the CDR3 is TGCGCCAGCAGCCCCGGACAGGGTCGAGTAAATGAGCAGTTCTTC. It encodes CASSPGQGRVNEQFF.

The chain couples TRBV9 to TRBJ2-5, with TRBD1 as a possible D gene (6 bases). V was pared by 1 base and J by 0 bases, with 10 bases between. CDR1 is SGDLS, CDR2 YYNGEE, per germline. This CDR3 region has 15 residues. DNA of the CDR3: TGTGCCAGCAGCGTAACAGGGTCCAACCAAGAGACCCAGTACTTC. Translated: CASSVTGSNQETQYF.

The chain uses TRBV27 and TRBJ2-2, with 10 bases fitting TRBD2. CDR1 and CDR2 (germline): MNHEY, SMNVEV (reference sequence). The CDR3 spans 17 residues. V lost 0 bases and J lost 3; bases outside the gene matches: 4. The CDR3 loop reads CASSLSLAGTYTGELFF. CDR3 coding DNA: TGTGCCAGCAGTTTATCACTAGCGGGAACATACACCGGGGAGCTGTTTTTT.

The genes are TRBV9 and TRBJ1-1; weak D call: TRBD1 (5 bases). The CDR3 length is 13 residues. V lost 2 bases, J lost 11 bases, and 16 bases lay in between. The germline gives CDR1 SGDLS, CDR2 YYNGEE. The CDR3: CASSVRGAPLAFF. DNA of the CDR3: TGTGCCAGCAGCGTGAGGGGAGCCCCTTTGGCTTTCTTT.

The table lists this clone with a count of one. This sequence joins TRBV29-1 and TRBJ1-2; the D is unclear. V gave up 4 bases and J gave up 0 bases, with 12 bases separating them. Germline V gives CDR1 SQVTM, CDR2 ANQGSEA. The CDR3 totals 14 residues. This CDR3 reads CSVGDSYSNYGYTF. The CDR3 nucleotides read TGCAGCGTTGGGGATTCCTATTCTAACTATGGCTACACCTTC.

J is TRBJ2-5 and V is TRBV27, with 8 bases lining up with TRBD2. Trimming cost V 5 bases and J 2 bases; bases outside gene matches: 4. Germline CDR1 and CDR2: MNHEY and SMNVEV (reference sequence). The CDR3 has 14 amino acids. Written as DNA, the CDR3 is TGTGCCAGCAGTCCCGGGGGGGGTCAAGAGACCCAGTACTTC. It is translated as CASSPGGGQETQYF.

The chain links TRBV7-9 to TRBJ2-7; no reliable D call. Trimming cost V 4 bases and J 6 bases, with 7 bases left between them. The CDR3 has 11 amino acids. Looked up from germline, CDR1 is SEHNR and CDR2 is FQNEAQ (reference sequence). The CDR3 loop is CASSYPPEQYF. The CDR3 DNA reads as TGTGCCAGCAGCTATCCCCCCGAGCAGTACTTC.

This chain connects TRBV21-1 to TRBJ2-1; TRBD2, the table's D call, lacks a check against the DNA. TRBV21-1 is a pseudogene. The CDR3 consists of 19 residues. CDR3 amino acids: CASSKPSKTSVYSYNEQFF. The CDR3 DNA is TGTGCCAGCAGCAAACCCTCAAAGACTAGCGTCTACTCCTACAATGAGCAGTTCTTC.

The chain carries TRBV6-6 and TRBJ1-5; 7 bases agree with TRBD1. Germline CDR1 and CDR2: MNHNY and SVGAGI (reference sequence). The CDR3 contains 13 residues. V dropped 6 bases and J dropped 7; count of bases not matched to a gene: 6. The CDR3 loop is CASSGQDWQPQHF. CDR3 coding DNA: TGTGCCAGCAGCGGACAGGATTGGCAGCCCCAGCATTTT.

J is TRBJ2-5 and V is TRBV11-2; perhaps D is TRBD1 or TRBD2 (5 bases each). CDR1 and CDR2 from the germline V gene are SGHAT and FQNNGV. This CDR3 comprises 19 residues. The ends were cut back, 2 bases at V and 5 bases at J, with 27 bases in the middle. As DNA, the CDR3 is TGTGCCAGCAGCTTAACCCGGGAACAGTGGGACGGTCCGGATGAGACCCAGTACTTC. Its protein is CASSLTREQWDGPDETQYF.

The chain carries TRBV6-5 and TRBJ1-5; D gene uncertain. The CDR3 is 14 residues long. The V gene's germline CDR1 is MNHEY and CDR2 SVGAGI. Trimming shortened V by 0 bases and J by 6 bases, and 9 bases separated the two germline ends. CDR3 sequence reads: CASSYSLGGQPQHF. CDR3 in DNA: TGTGCCAGCAGTTACTCACTGGGAGGTCAGCCCCAGCATTTT.

V gene TRBV4-1 combines with J gene TRBJ1-5; D ambiguous. CDR1 is MGHRA, CDR2 YSYEKL, per germline. The CDR3 covers 15 residues. V was clipped by 9 bases and J by 0 bases, with 15 bases between them. The CDR3 loop is CASSSAGNSNQPQHF. CDR3 DNA sequence: TGCGCCAGTTCTTCCGCGGGTAATAGCAATCAGCCCCAGCATTTT.

This rearrangement joins TRBV14 to TRBJ2-7, with 7 bases fitting TRBD2. The ends lost 4 bases at V and 2 bases at J; junction bases unmatched: 11. This CDR3 has 16 residues. The germline V gene has CDR1 SGHDN and CDR2 FVKESK. In DNA, the CDR3 is TGTGCCAGCAGCCGAAACCCCCGGAGCGGGACCTACGAGCAGTACTTC. It codes for CASSRNPRSGTYEQYF.

This chain uses TRBV7-9 with TRBJ1-2; D unresolved. This CDR3 region has 16 residues. CDR1 and CDR2 (germline): SEHNR, FQNEAQ (reference sequence). V was clipped by 2 bases and J by 8 bases, with 21 bases between them. The CDR3 sequence is CASSLTLVGQLGGYTF. In nucleotides, the CDR3 is TGTGCCAGCAGCTTAACCTTAGTCGGGCAACTCGGGGGCTACACCTTC.

The V gene is TRBV6-6, the J gene TRBJ1-2, with unresolved D. The CDR3 length is 15 residues. In germline, CDR1 is MNHNY, CDR2 SVGAGI (reference sequence). With 6 bases removed from V and 3 bases from J, the gap between germline ends came to 17 bases. The CDR3 nucleotides read TGTGCCAGCAGCCCCGATGCCGGGAGAGACTATGGCTACACCTTC. Amino acid sequence: CASSPDAGRDYGYTF.

This clone was seen just once. The rearrangement links TRBV14 to TRBJ1-3; D might be TRBD1 (5 bases). This CDR3 is 16 amino acids long. In germline, CDR1 is SGHDN, CDR2 FVKESK. V dropped 3 bases and J dropped 2 bases, with 14 bases sitting between them. Written as DNA, the CDR3 is TGTGCCAGCAGCCACCCTGGTGGGGGGGCTGGAAACACCATATATTTT. It specifies CASSHPGGGAGNTIYF.

The chain has TRBV6-5 and TRBJ2-2; D is ambiguous. The CDR3 is made up of 15 amino acids. The V gene's germline CDR1 is MNHEY and CDR2 SVGAGI. V shed 0 bases and J shed 3 bases, with 8 bases lying between them. Here the CDR3 reads CASSYSIVDTGELFF. CDR3 sequence (DNA): TGTGCCAGCAGTTACTCGATCGTGGACACCGGGGAGCTGTTTTTT.

The gene calls are TRBV2 and TRBJ1-1, with TRBD1 matching 8 bases. CDR3 length: 16 residues. Germline V gene lookup returns CDR1 SNHLY and CDR2 FYNNEI. The J segment lost 0 bases and the V segment lost 6 bases, leaving 9 bases of the junction unmatched. CDR3 loop: CASSGDRSGVNTEAFF. CDR3 sequence (DNA): TGTGCCAGCAGCGGGGACAGGTCAGGGGTGAACACTGAAGCTTTCTTT.

This sequence joins TRBV27 and TRBJ2-7; 7 nucleotides match TRBD2. Germline loops: CDR1 MNHEY, CDR2 SMNVEV (reference sequence). Trimming cost V 6 bases and J 2 bases; bases outside gene matches: 7. CDR3 length equals 14 residues. In nucleotides, the CDR3 is TGTGCCAGCAGGGGCGGGGAGGGAACCTACGAGCAGTACTTC. Translated: CASRGGEGTYEQYF.